This TCR beta chain was retrieved from a study of blood T cell repertoires in COVID-19. Background on the study: COVID-19 samples collected from the United States, Italy and Spain covered acute and convalescent phases.

Authors' analysis steps: Amplification from reference gene primers served as the basis for estimated nucleated cell counts. Produced via immunoSEQ multiplex PCR; TCRdb's table is partial and in-frame only. Clone size and V and J calls were adopted from that table, with D and trimming inferred from the DNA. The table includes approximately 94,000 clones, about 80% detected once. This receptor was obtained from a man aged 70-80 years with active or convalescent COVID-19. Input material: peripheral blood.

DNA of the CDR3: TGCGCCAGCAGTTTACAGGTCCCTGGGGCCAACGTCCTGACTTTC. It yields the protein CASSLQVPGANVLTF. The V call is TRBV5-1, the J call TRBJ2-6, with D perhaps matching TRBD1 (5 bases). V lost 5 bases, J lost 2 bases, and 11 bases lay in between. Germline CDR1 SGHRS, CDR2 YFSETQ. CDR3 size: 15 residues.